This passage covers 26 T cell receptor beta chains from one sample sequenced in a study of cytomegalovirus exposure and HLA in healthy donors. This PCR relied on a set of 60 Vbeta primers and 13 Jbeta primers. Here immunoSEQ multiplex PCR was the method, and the copy in TCRdb shows in-frame clones only, minus some. Here the sample spans 100,000 to 150,000 clones, about 81% being singletons. Source material: PBMCs. The origin of the receptors is a woman between 45 and 65 years old in good health and CMV-seropositive.

J is TRBJ2-3 and V is TRBV5-1, with TRBD2 matching over 10 bases. The V segment lost 3 bases and the J segment 3 bases; nucleotides outside the gene matches: 4. The CDR3 sequence is 15 residues long. Germline CDR1 SGHRS, CDR2 YFSETQ. CDR3 region: CASSWLAGVTDTQYF. The CDR3 bases are TGCGCCAGCAGCTGGCTAGCGGGGGTAACAGATACGCAGTATTTT.

The chain carries TRBV2 and TRBJ1-2; D may be TRBD1 (5 bases). The germline V and J ends were trimmed by 7 bases and 4 bases, with 13 bases remaining between them. Germline V CDR1 and CDR2: SNHLY, FYNNEI. This CDR3 has 13 residues. Written as DNA, the CDR3 is TGTGCCAGCAAGGACGGGGGGGGCTATGGCTACACCTTC. Residues: CASKDGGGYGYTF.

The CDR3 loop reads CASSPGLRETQYF. In nucleotides, the CDR3 is TGTGCCAGCTCACCGGGACTCCGGGAGACCCAGTACTTC. The V and J genes are TRBV18 and TRBJ2-5, with D perhaps TRBD2 (6 bases). This CDR3 comprises 13 residues. The V end lost 3 bases, the J end lost 5 bases, and 10 bases lay between the germline ends. The V gene's germline CDR1 is KGHSH and CDR2 LQKENI.

This chain uses TRBV30 with TRBJ2-7, with D possibly TRBD1 on 6 matching bases. The ends were cut back, 5 bases at V and 2 bases at J, with 13 bases in the middle. Germline loops: CDR1 GTSNPN, CDR2 SVGIG (reference sequence). This CDR3 comprises 13 residues. Here the CDR3 reads CAWSLGATYEQYF. DNA for the CDR3: TGTGCCTGGTCCTTGGGGGCCACCTACGAGCAGTACTTC.

This chain connects TRBV6-5 to TRBJ1-1; D is unresolved. Trimming took 4 bases from V and 0 from J, leaving 15 bases between them. The CDR3 is made up of 16 amino acids. CDR1 is MNHEY, CDR2 SVGAGI, per germline. CDR3 sequence reads: CASSSPQEEVNTEAFF. The DNA for the CDR3 is TGTGCCAGCAGTTCCCCCCAGGAGGAGGTGAACACTGAAGCTTTCTTT.

The chain recombines TRBV19 with TRBJ1-1; D is ambiguous. Germline CDR1 is LNHDA and CDR2 is SQIVND (reference sequence). This CDR3 has 14 residues. V was trimmed by 6 bases and J by 3 bases, leaving 14 bases between them. In nucleotides, the CDR3 is TGTGCCAGTAGACCCCCTCGAAGAGACACTGAAGCTTTCTTT. It yields the protein CASRPPRRDTEAFF.

The chain employs TRBV5-1 and TRBJ2-3; D perhaps matches TRBD2 (6 bases). Germline V gene sequence: CDR1 SGHRS, CDR2 YFSETQ. The CDR3 has 14 residues. V lost 1 base and J 4 bases, leaving 10 bases between the germline ends. DNA of the CDR3: TGCGCCAGCAGCTTGACGGAGGGCGCAGATACGCAGTATTTT. Amino acids: CASSLTEGADTQYF.

About this clone: At one end the junction does not follow the germline gene, possibly because of a read error. The J gene is TRBJ2-3, the V gene TRBV7-7; 11 nucleotides line up with TRBD2. The CDR3 consists of 16 residues. Germline V gene data show CDR1 as SSHAT and CDR2 as FNYEAQ (reference sequence). CDR3 region: CASSPGTSGNTDTQYF. The CDR3 DNA reads TGTGCTAGCAGCCCGGGGACTAGCGGTAACACAGATACGCAGTATTTT. Supplemented by reference TRBV7-7 and TRBJ2-3, the full variable domain reads GAGVSQSPRYKVTKRGQDVTLRCDPISSHATLYWYQQALGQGPEFLTYFNYEAQPDKSGLPSDRFSAERPEGSISTLTIQRTEQRDSAMYRCASSPGTSGNTDTQYFGPGTRLTVL.

This clone appeared once. The chain combines TRBV5-1 with TRBJ2-7; tentatively, D is TRBD1 (6 bases). This CDR3 spans 15 amino acids. Germline V gene data show CDR1 as SGHRS and CDR2 as YFSETQ. Between the trimmed V and J ends, which lost 4 bases and 13 bases, there was a span of 27 bases. CDR3 nucleotide sequence: TGCGCCAGCAGCCCGGGACCCCTCGACAGGCCGTTCTCCTACTTC. Its translation: CASSPGPLDRPFSYF. Complete variable domain (other parts from reference TRBV5-1 and TRBJ2-7): KAGVTQTPRYLIKTRGQQVTLSCSPISGHRSVSWYQQTPGQGLQFLFEYFSETQRNKGNFPGRFSGRQFSNSRSEMNVSTLELGDSALYLCASSPGPLDRPFSYFGPGTRLTVT.

The rearrangement uses TRBV6-4 and TRBJ1-5, with D uncertain. Germline V gene data show CDR1 as MRHNA and CDR2 as SNTAGT. The CDR3 extends over 14 amino acids. V dropped 8 bases and J dropped 0 bases, with 11 bases sitting between them. The CDR3 loop reads CASGAFNSNQPQHF. The CDR3 region has the DNA TGTGCCAGCGGAGCGTTCAATAGCAATCAGCCCCAGCATTTT.

This sequence joins TRBV2 and TRBJ1-1, with a possible D match to TRBD1 (5 bases). The CDR3 consists of 14 residues. V lost 8 bases and J 1 base, leaving 14 bases between the germline ends. Per the germline V gene, CDR1 is SNHLY and CDR2 is FYNNEI. In nucleotides, the CDR3 is TGTGCCAGCCCCGTGACAGAGCCGAACACTGAAGCTTTCTTT. Its translation: CASPVTEPNTEAFF.

The chain couples TRBV30 to TRBJ2-3; 9 nucleotides match TRBD2. CDR1 GTSNPN and CDR2 SVGIG come from the germline V gene (reference sequence). This CDR3 has 13 amino acids. The junction had 2 bases not matched to a gene; V was cut back by 1 base and J by 6 bases. CDR3 nucleotides: TGTGCCTGGAGTGGACTAGCGGATGATACGCAGTATTTT. Encoded protein: CAWSGLADDTQYF.

The rearrangement links TRBV7-2 to TRBJ1-1; D is uncertain. This CDR3 has 14 amino acids. The ends were cut back, 6 bases at V and 1 base at J, with 12 bases in the middle. The germline gives CDR1 SGHTA, CDR2 FQGNSA. The CDR3 region has the DNA TGTGCCAGCAGGGCTAAAGCGGAGAACACTGAAGCTTTCTTT. Translated, it gives CASRAKAENTEAFF.

J is TRBJ2-7 and V is TRBV27; TRBD2 might be the D (6 bases). CDR3 size: 14 residues. In germline, CDR1 is MNHEY, CDR2 SMNVEV (reference sequence). Trimming stripped 6 bases from V and 3 bases from J, with 15 bases between. The CDR3 loop is CASSVNEGGYEQYF. The DNA of the CDR3 is TGTGCCAGCAGCGTAAACGAGGGAGGCTACGAGCAGTACTTC.

Only a few counts were recorded for this clone. The gene calls are TRBV7-2 and TRBJ2-3; TRBD2 aligns across 8 bases. V lost 4 bases, J lost 5 bases, and 20 bases stayed unmatched. This CDR3 region has 19 residues. Germline V gives CDR1 SGHTA, CDR2 FQGNSA. The CDR3 DNA follows: TGTGCCAGCAGCTCCCACATACGTCGGGGGCGGGGGGTAGGAGATACGCAGTATTTT. Translation: CASSSHIRRGRGVGDTQYF. Filled out from reference TRBV7-2 and TRBJ2-3, the complete variable domain reads GAGVSQSPSNKVTEKGKDVELRCDPISGHTALYWYRQSLGQGLEFLIYFQGNSAPDKSGLPSDRFSAERTGGSVSTLTIQRTQQEDSAVYLCASSSHIRRGRGVGDTQYFGPGTRLTVL.

The chain links TRBV15 to TRBJ1-5; TRBD1 matches 9 bases. V lost 5 bases and J lost 7; bases outside the gene matches: 6. The germline V gene encodes CDR1 LNHNV and CDR2 YYDKDF (reference sequence). The CDR3 has 14 residues. The CDR3 spells CATSGTGGRQPQHF. CDR3 DNA sequence: TGTGCCACCAGCGGAACAGGGGGCCGACAGCCCCAGCATTTT.

This clone was seen a single time. The CDR3 sequence is CASSSTRLAGEETQYF. CDR3 sequence (DNA): TGCGCCAGCAGCTCCACCCGACTAGCGGGGGAAGAGACCCAGTACTTC. This rearrangement joins TRBV5-1 to TRBJ2-5; 12 nucleotides align to TRBD2. CDR1 SGHRS and CDR2 YFSETQ come from the germline V gene. The CDR3 runs to 16 residues. J lost 3 bases, V lost 3 bases, and 6 bases had no gene match.

The chain uses TRBV6-1 and TRBJ1-1; 7 nucleotides match TRBD1. V lost 4 bases, J lost 6 bases, and 8 bases stayed unmatched. The CDR3 contains 14 residues. Looked up from germline, CDR1 is MNHNS and CDR2 is SASEGT. The CDR3 coding sequence is TGTGCCAGCAGTGTGCACAGGGGTCTTGCTGAAGCTTTCTTT. This encodes CASSVHRGLAEAFF.

The chain couples TRBV7-8 to TRBJ2-7, with TRBD2 matching 11 bases. This CDR3 region has 15 residues. Per germline, CDR1 SGHVS and CDR2 FQNEAQ. Trimming removed 4 bases from V and 3 bases from J; junction bases left unmatched: 5. The CDR3 nucleotides are TGTGCCAGCAGCTCCCGACTAGCGGGGTACTACGAGCAGTACTTC. As protein: CASSSRLAGYYEQYF. The whole variable domain, filled in from reference TRBV7-8 and TRBJ2-7, reads GAGVSQSPRYKVAKRGQDVALRCDPISGHVSLFWYQQALGQGPEFLTYFQNEAQLDKSGLPSDRFFAERPEGSVSTLKIQRTQQEDSAVYLCASSSRLAGYYEQYFGPGTRLTVT.

To note about this clone: Other DNA sequences from this sample encode an identical CDR3 as well. The rearrangement uses TRBV2 and TRBJ2-3, with TRBD1 identical over 10 bases. Germline CDR1 is SNHLY and CDR2 is FYNNEI. There are 15 residues in the CDR3. V lost 4 bases to trimming and J lost 3 bases; unmatched junction nucleotides: 4. The CDR3 loop reads CASSGRTGGTDTQYF. The CDR3 DNA sequence: TGTGCCAGCAGTGGACGGACAGGGGGAACAGATACGCAGTATTTT.

This clone has more than one count but fewer than ten. CDR3 sequence reads: CASSLKQGAIQPQHF. CDR3 in DNA: TGTGCCAGCAGCTTGAAACAGGGGGCAATTCAGCCCCAGCATTTT. V is TRBV5-8 and J is TRBJ1-5; 9 bases are a match to TRBD1. Germline CDR1 reads SGHTS; CDR2 reads YDEGEE. Trimming took 1 base from V and 6 from J; bases not matched to a gene: 5. The CDR3 has 15 residues.

The chain has TRBV5-1 and TRBJ2-5; D might be TRBD1 (6 bases). V shed 4 bases and J shed 2 bases, with 15 bases lying between them. The length of the CDR3 is 15 residues. Per the germline V gene, CDR1 is SGHRS and CDR2 is YFSETQ. Here the CDR3 reads CASSPRRGRQETQYF. The DNA of the CDR3 is TGCGCCAGCAGCCCCCGCAGGGGAAGACAAGAGACCCAGTACTTC.

This clone was seen a handful of times. The chain couples TRBV7-2 to TRBJ2-7; 7 bases align to TRBD2. Germline V CDR1 and CDR2: SGHTA, FQGNSA. The trim removed 5 bases at V and 2 bases at J, leaving 9 bases unmatched. The CDR3 runs to 15 residues. CDR3 nucleotide sequence: TGTGCCAGCAGCCCGGGGGGAACTGGAGCCTACGAGCAGTACTTC. Translated: CASSPGGTGAYEQYF.

V is TRBV2 and J is TRBJ2-1, with 8 bases aligning to TRBD2. The CDR3 extends over 13 amino acids. CDR1 is SNHLY, CDR2 FYNNEI, per germline. Germline trimming cut 10 bases from V and 6 bases from J; bases unmatched to any gene: 8. CDR3 residues: CATSPGTSNEQFF. CDR3 in DNA: TGTGCCACGAGTCCTGGGACTAGCAATGAGCAGTTCTTC. Variable domain in full (rest from reference TRBV2 and TRBJ2-1): EPEVTQTPSHQVTQMGQEVILRCVPISNHLYFYWYRQILGQKVEFLVSFYNNEISEKSEIFDDQFSVERPDGSNFTLKIRSTKLEDSAMYFCATSPGTSNEQFFGPGTRLTVL.

In this sample, this clone turned up a few times. V gene TRBV30 combines with J gene TRBJ2-1, with 7 positions matching TRBD1. V was pared by 1 base and J by 2 bases, with 2 bases of the junction left unmatched. This CDR3 contains 14 residues. The germline V gene encodes CDR1 GTSNPN and CDR2 SVGIG (reference sequence). The CDR3 coding sequence is TGTGCCTGGAGTGGGGACAGCCCCTACAATGAGCAGTTCTTC. It encodes CAWSGDSPYNEQFF.

This chain uses TRBV18 with TRBJ1-1; maybe TRBD1 (6 bases). The CDR3 covers 14 residues. Trimming shortened V by 5 bases and J by 2 bases, and 12 bases separated the two germline ends. CDR1 is KGHSH, CDR2 LQKENI, per germline. CDR3 amino acids: CASSRNRDNTEAFF. The DNA for the CDR3 is TGTGCCAGCTCAAGAAACAGGGATAACACTGAAGCTTTCTTT.